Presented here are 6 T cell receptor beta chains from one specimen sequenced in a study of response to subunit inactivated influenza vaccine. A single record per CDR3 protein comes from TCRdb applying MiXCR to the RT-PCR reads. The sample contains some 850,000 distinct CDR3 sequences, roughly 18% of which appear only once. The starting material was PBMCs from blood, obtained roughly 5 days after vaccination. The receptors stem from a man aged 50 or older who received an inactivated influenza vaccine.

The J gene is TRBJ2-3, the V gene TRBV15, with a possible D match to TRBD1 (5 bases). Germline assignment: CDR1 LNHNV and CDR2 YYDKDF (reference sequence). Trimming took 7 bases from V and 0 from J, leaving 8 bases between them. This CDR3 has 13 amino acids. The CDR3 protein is CATKQDSTDTQYF. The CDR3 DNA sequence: TGTGCCACCAAACAGGATAGCACAGATACGCAGTATTTT.

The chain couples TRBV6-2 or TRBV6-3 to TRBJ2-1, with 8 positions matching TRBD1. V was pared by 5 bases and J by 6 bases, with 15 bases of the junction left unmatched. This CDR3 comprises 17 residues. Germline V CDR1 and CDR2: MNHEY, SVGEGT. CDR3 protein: CASSLTLFGQGGNEQFF. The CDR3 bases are TGTGCCAGCAGTCTCACTTTGTTTGGACAGGGTGGCAATGAGCAGTTCTTC.

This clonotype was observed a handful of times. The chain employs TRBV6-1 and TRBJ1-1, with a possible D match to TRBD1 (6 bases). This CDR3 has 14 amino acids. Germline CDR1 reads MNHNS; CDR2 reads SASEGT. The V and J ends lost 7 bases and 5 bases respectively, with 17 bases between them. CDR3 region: CASTQGTGMTEAFF. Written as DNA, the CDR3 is TGTGCCAGCACCCAGGGGACGGGGATGACTGAAGCTTTCTTT.

CDR3 in DNA: TGCAGTGCTAGTGTGGGAGGCCCCTACGAGCAGTACTTC. It encodes CSASVGGPYEQYF. The genes are TRBV20-1 and TRBJ2-7, with D possibly matching TRBD2 (6 bases). Trimming took off 3 bases at V and 2 bases at J, with 11 bases between the two ends. Germline assignment: CDR1 DFQATT and CDR2 SNEGSKA (reference sequence). This CDR3 contains 13 residues.

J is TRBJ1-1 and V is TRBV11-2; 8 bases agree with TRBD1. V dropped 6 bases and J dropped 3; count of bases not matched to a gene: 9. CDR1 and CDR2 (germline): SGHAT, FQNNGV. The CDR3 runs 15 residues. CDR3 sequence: CASRRPGGRDTEAFF. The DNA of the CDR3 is TGTGCCAGCAGAAGGCCAGGGGGCAGGGACACTGAAGCTTTCTTT.

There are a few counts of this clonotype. The CDR3 DNA is TGCAGTGCTAGCCTGGGACAGGGCAATTCACCCCTCCACTTT. This sequence encodes CSASLGQGNSPLHF. This sequence joins TRBV20-1 and TRBJ1-6, with TRBD1 matching 9 bases. CDR1 and CDR2 from the germline V gene are DFQATT and SNEGSKA (reference sequence). V trimming: 3 bases; J trimming: 7 bases; junction bases outside the gene matches: 4. CDR3 length equals 14 residues.